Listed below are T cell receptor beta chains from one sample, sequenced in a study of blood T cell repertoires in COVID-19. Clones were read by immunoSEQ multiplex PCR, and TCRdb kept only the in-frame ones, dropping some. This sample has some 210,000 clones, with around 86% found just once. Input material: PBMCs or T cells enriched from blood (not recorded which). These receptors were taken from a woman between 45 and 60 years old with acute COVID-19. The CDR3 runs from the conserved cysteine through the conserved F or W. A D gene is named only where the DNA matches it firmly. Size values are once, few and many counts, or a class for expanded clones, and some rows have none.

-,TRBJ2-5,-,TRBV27,TGTGCCAGCAGTTTTTCAAGAGCCTCATGGGAGACCCAGTACTTC,CASSFSRASWETQYF
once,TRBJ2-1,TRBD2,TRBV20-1,TGCAGTGCTAGTAATTCGGCTAGCGGGAGTTTAGGGCAGTTCTTC,CSASNSASGSLGQFF
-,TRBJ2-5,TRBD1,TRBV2,TGTGCCAGCTCATCACAGGGGTTCGGGCAAGAGACCCAGTACTTC,CASSSQGFGQETQYF
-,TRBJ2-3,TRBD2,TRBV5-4,TGTGCCAGCAGCTTGATTTTCGGCGGGAGGGCCAAAGATACGCAGTATTTT,CASSLIFGGRAKDTQYF
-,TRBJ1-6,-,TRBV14,TGTGCCAGCAGCCAACTCGCAGTCTCCTATAATTCACCCCTCCACTTT,CASSQLAVSYNSPLHF
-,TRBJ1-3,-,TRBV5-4,TGTGCCAGCAGCTTTTACCAGGTGTCGGGAAACACCATATATTTT,CASSFYQVSGNTIYF
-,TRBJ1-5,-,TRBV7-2,TGTGCCAGCAGCTTGAAACAGGGCCAGCCCCAGCATTTT,CASSLKQGQPQHF
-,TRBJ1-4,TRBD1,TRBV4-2,TGTGCCAGCAGCCAAAGGCCCGGGGGACAGGGTAATGAAAAACTGTTTTTT,CASSQRPGGQGNEKLFF
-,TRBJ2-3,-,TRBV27,TGTGCCAGCACCAACTCCCAGGGGGGCGGGGGCACAGATACGCAGTATTTT,CASTNSQGGGGTDTQYF
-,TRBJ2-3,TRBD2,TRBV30,TGTGCCTGGAACTCCGGGACTAGCGGGAGCACAGATACGCAGTATTTT,CAWNSGTSGSTDTQYF
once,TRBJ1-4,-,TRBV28,TGTGCCAGCAGTTCTGTATCGTACAGGCTGACTAATGAAAAACTGTTTTTT,CASSSVSYRLTNEKLFF
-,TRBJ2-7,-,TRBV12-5,TGTGCTAGTGGCAGGGGAATCTACGAGCAGTACTTC,CASGRGIYEQYF
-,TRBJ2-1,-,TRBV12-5,TGTGCTAGTGGTTTGGGGACAGCCAGCGGAGCAAGTGAGCAGTTCTTC,CASGLGTASGASEQFF
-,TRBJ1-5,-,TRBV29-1,TGCAGCGTTGGGGCAGGGATAGAGCCCCAGCATTTT,CSVGAGIEPQHF
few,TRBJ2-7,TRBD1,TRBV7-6,TGTGCCAGCAGCCCGACCGGGACAGACAACTCCTACGAGCAGTACTTC,CASSPTGTDNSYEQYF
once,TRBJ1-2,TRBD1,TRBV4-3,TGCGCCAGCAGCCAAGGGACAGGGAACGAGTATGGCTACACCTTC,CASSQGTGNEYGYTF
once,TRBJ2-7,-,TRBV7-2,TGTGCCAGCAGCTTAGTACCGGTATCGGGCGAGCAGTACTTC,CASSLVPVSGEQYF
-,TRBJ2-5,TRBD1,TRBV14,TGTGCCAGCAGCCAAAACAGGGGGCAAGAGACCCAGTACTTC,CASSQNRGQETQYF
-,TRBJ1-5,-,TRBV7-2,TGTGCCAGCAGCTTGGCAGGGTATAGCAATCAGCCCCAGCATTTT,CASSLAGYSNQPQHF
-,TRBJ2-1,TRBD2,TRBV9,TGTGCCAGCAACTCGGGCGGGAGTAGTTACAATGAGCAGTTCTTC,CASNSGGSSYNEQFF
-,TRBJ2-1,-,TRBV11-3,TGTGCCAGCAGCTTAGCTAGCCAGAATGAGCAGTTCTTC,CASSLASQNEQFF
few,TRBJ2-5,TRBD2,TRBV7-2,TGTGCCAGCAGTTTTGGCGGGGGGGCCAGGGAGACCCAGTACTTC,CASSFGGGARETQYF
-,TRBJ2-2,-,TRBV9,TGTGCCAGCAGCGTAGGGTCACCCGGTCGCACCGGGGAGCTGTTTTTT,CASSVGSPGRTGELFF
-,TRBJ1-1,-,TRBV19,TGTGCCAGTAGTATCTTGGCAGGATCGAACACTGAAGCTTTCTTT,CASSILAGSNTEAFF
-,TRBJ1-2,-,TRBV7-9,TGTGCCAGCAGCTTAGCGGCGGCTAACTATGGCTACACCTTC,CASSLAAANYGYTF
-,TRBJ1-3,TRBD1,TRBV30,TGTGCCTGGAGCAACAGGGGGCGAATGGGAAACACCATATATTTT,CAWSNRGRMGNTIYF
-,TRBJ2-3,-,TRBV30,TGTGCCTGGAGTATTCGGGGCACAGATACGCAGTATTTT,CAWSIRGTDTQYF
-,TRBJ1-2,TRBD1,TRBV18,TGTGCCAGCTCACCCCAAGGACAGGGAATGTACTATGGCTACACCTTC,CASSPQGQGMYYGYTF
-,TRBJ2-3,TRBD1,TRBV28,TGTGCCAGCAGTTTGGGGACAGGGAGCTACCGGACAGATACGCAGTATTTT,CASSLGTGSYRTDTQYF
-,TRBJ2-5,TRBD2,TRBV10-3,TGTGCCATCAGCTCTAGCGGACAAGAGACCCAGTACTTC,CAISSSGQETQYF
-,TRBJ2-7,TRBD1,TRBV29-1,TGCAGCGTTGGGACAGGTGCCGACGAGCAGTACTTC,CSVGTGADEQYF
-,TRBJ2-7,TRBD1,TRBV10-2,TGCGCCAGCGGGACAGGGCAATACGAGCAGTACTTC,CASGTGQYEQYF
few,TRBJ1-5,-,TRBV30,TGTGCCTGGAGTGTACTAGGACATCAGCCCCAGCATTTT,CAWSVLGHQPQHF
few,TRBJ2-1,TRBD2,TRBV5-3,TGTGCCAGAAGCCCCTACTTACTAGCGGGGATGACTGGGGGTGAGCAGTTCTTC,CARSPYLLAGMTGGEQFF
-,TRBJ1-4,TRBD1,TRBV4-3,TGCGCCAGCAGCCGTTCCGGGACAGGGAATGAAAAACTGTTTTTT,CASSRSGTGNEKLFF
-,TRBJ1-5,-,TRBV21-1,TGTGCCAGCAGCAAAGATGGGTTCACAGTTTATAGCAATCAGCCCCAGCATTTT,CASSKDGFTVYSNQPQHF
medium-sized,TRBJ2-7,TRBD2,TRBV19,TGTGCCAGTAGTGGTACTAGCGGGCTTATGGAGCAGTACTTC,CASSGTSGLMEQYF
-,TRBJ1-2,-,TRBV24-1,TGTGCCACCAGTGATTTCGCAACAGGGATCTATGGCTACACCTTC,CATSDFATGIYGYTF
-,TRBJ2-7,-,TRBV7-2,TGTGCCAGCAGCTCCAACTACGAGCAGTACTTC,CASSSNYEQYF
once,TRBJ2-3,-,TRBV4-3,TGCGCCAGCAGCCAAGATCCAGGAATGAGCACAGATACGCAGTATTTT,CASSQDPGMSTDTQYF
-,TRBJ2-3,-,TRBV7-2,TGTGCCAGCAGCTTAGGGTTCGGGGGGCCCACAGATACGCAGTATTTT,CASSLGFGGPTDTQYF
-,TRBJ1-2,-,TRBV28,TGTGCCAGCAATCGGCGCGGTGACTATGGCTACACCTTC,CASNRRGDYGYTF
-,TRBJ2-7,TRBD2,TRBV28,TGTGCCAGCAGTCCCGCCCGACTAGCGGGAGAGTCCGAGCAGTACTTC,CASSPARLAGESEQYF
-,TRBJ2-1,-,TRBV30,TGTGCCTGGAGTTACAACAATGAGCAGTTCTTC,CAWSYNNEQFF
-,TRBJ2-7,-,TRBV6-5,TGTGCCAGCAATCGCAGGGAAGAGTACGAGCAGTACTTC,CASNRREEYEQYF
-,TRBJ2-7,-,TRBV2,TGTGCCAGCAGTGAAAGCCCAGGGTTGAAATCCTACGAGCAGTACTTC,CASSESPGLKSYEQYF
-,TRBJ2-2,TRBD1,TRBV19,TGTGCCAGTACGAACCGGGACAGGAGAACCGGGGAGCTGTTTTTT,CASTNRDRRTGELFF
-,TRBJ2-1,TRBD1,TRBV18,TGTGCCAGCTCACCTCGACAGGGGGGACAAAATGAGCAGTTCTTC,CASSPRQGGQNEQFF
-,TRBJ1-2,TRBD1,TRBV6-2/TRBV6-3,TGTGCCAGCAGTTACCACAGGGGCAACTATGGCTACACCTTC,CASSYHRGNYGYTF
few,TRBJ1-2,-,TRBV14,TGTGCCAGCAGCCAAGTTTGGGACACCTATGGCTACACCTTC,CASSQVWDTYGYTF